Below are 5 T cell receptor beta chains sequenced from a single sample in a study of T cells after yellow fever vaccination. MiXCR, run by TCRdb on the 5' RACE reads, gives a single entry per CDR3 protein. The table includes a few hundred thousand distinct CDR3 sequences, roughly 17% detected once. The sample consisted of PBMCs, taken more than 4 days after the first yellow fever vaccination. The receptors were gathered from a man aged 18 to 35 who received the YFV17D yellow fever vaccine.

This clonotype was recorded a few times. The chain links TRBV6-2 or TRBV6-3 to TRBJ2-7, with 7 bases lining up with TRBD2. V trimming: 0 bases; J trimming: 5 bases; junction bases outside the gene matches: 10. Germline lookup yields CDR1 MNHEY and CDR2 SVGEGT. This CDR3 is 16 amino acids long. The CDR3 DNA follows: TGTGCCAGCAGTTACTCAGCGGGGCAGGGAACCCACGAGCAGTACTTC. Protein product: CASSYSAGQGTHEQYF.

This rearrangement joins TRBV12-3 or TRBV12-4 to TRBJ1-5, with 10 bases lining up with TRBD1. V shed 8 bases and J 7 bases; nucleotides not matched to a gene: 8. The length of the CDR3 is 14 residues. CDR3 bases: TGTGCCAGCCGACAGGGGGCTAGTATGCAGCCCCAGCATTTT. Translated, it gives CASRQGASMQPQHF.

This clonotype has just a few counts. The V gene is TRBV7-9, the J gene TRBJ2-6; no clear D gene. This CDR3 contains 14 residues. Germline CDR1 reads SEHNR; CDR2 reads FQNEAQ (reference sequence). V lost 5 bases and J lost 4, with 9 bases in between. The CDR3 protein is CASSITQGANVLTF. The CDR3 DNA follows: TGTGCCAGCAGCATTACGCAGGGGGCCAACGTCCTGACTTTC. Drawing the rest from reference TRBV7-9 and TRBJ2-6, the complete variable domain is DTGVSQNPRHKITKRGQNVTFRCDPISEHNRLYWYRQTLGQGPEFLTYFQNEAQLEKSRLLSDRFSAERPKGSFSTLEIQRTEQGDSAMYLCASSITQGANVLTFGAGSRLTVL.

The chain uses TRBV5-1 and TRBJ1-2, with D unresolved. This CDR3 is 13 amino acids long. Trimming removed 1 base at V and 2 bases at J, with 6 bases between. The germline CDR1 and CDR2 sequences are SGHRS and YFSETQ. This chain's CDR3 is CASSLKTNYGYTF. The DNA for the CDR3 is TGCGCCAGCAGCTTGAAGACAAACTATGGCTACACCTTC.

This clonotype was seen a few times. The rearrangement joins TRBV29-1 to TRBJ2-7; D gene ambiguous. CDR1 SQVTM and CDR2 ANQGSEA come from the germline V gene. Between the trimmed V and J ends, which lost 4 bases and 2 bases, there was a span of 9 bases. The CDR3 consists of 12 residues. CDR3 nucleotides: TGCAGCGTTGCCTCAGGCCCCTACGAGCAGTACGTC. Translating gives CSVASGPYEQYV.